This T cell receptor (beta chain) was identified in a study of control samples from healthy donors and cancer patients (TCRdb year 2020). To prepare the library, the immunoSEQ multiplex PCR assay was applied. TCRdb took over this immuneACCESS table, retaining in-frame rearrangements with V and J assigned. Such tables are incomplete; in checked studies, under half of the missing clones stem from an unresolved V gene, and the remainder is unexplained. Here the sample has around 120,000 clones; 85% to 95% occur a single time. 3.6% of the sample is held by the ten biggest clonotypes. CDR1 and CDR2 (SGDLS, YYNGEE) derive from the germline V gene. The junction shows trimming of 0 bases on V and 6 bases on J, plus 11 bases between the germline ends. From the cysteine up to the phenylalanine, the CDR3 has a length of 14 residues. Only the CDR3 region is kept as DNA, spanning 42 bases read in frame from base 1.

Worth noting for this clone: No cognate antigen has been identified for it. No qualities accompany the bases; no much larger clone lies one base away.

Recombination connected TRBV9 to TRBJ2-3; the D gene assignment is ambiguous. The sample taken for sequencing was blood. The TCR comes from a young man in good health. The CDR3 protein is CASSVEGSRDTQYF. The nucleotides are TGTGCCAGCAGCGTAGAGGGTAGCCGGGATACGCAGTATTTT.